These 25 T cell receptor beta chains came from one sample sequenced in a study of cytomegalovirus exposure and HLA in healthy donors. With 60 Vbeta and 13 Jbeta primers, the PCR was carried out. Using immunoSEQ multiplex PCR, the repertoire was profiled, and TCRdb retains in-frame clones only, with some absent. The sample includes some 210,000 clones, roughly four fifths of them seen just once. Material for sequencing was PBMCs. The receptor set was obtained from a woman aged 50 to 60 in good health and CMV-seropositive.

This clone has more than one count but fewer than ten. Mismatch with germline at one junction end may stem from a read error. This rearrangement joins TRBV4-2 to TRBJ1-4, with 9 bases lining up with TRBD1. The CDR3 spans 12 residues. Looked up from germline, CDR1 is LGHNA and CDR2 is YNFKEQ. Here the CDR3 DNA reads TGTGCCAGCAGCGGAGTCCGGGACAGGGTCGTCTTC. Amino acids: CASSGVRDRVVF.

This clone has a handful of counts. J is TRBJ1-1 and V is TRBV13; D is uncertain. This CDR3 is 15 amino acids long. Germline V CDR1 and CDR2: PRHDT, FYEKMQ (reference sequence). The V gene lost 1 base and the J gene lost 6 bases, with 15 bases spanning the gap. CDR3 nucleotide sequence: TGTGCCAGCAGCTTAGTCTCAGGAGGTTTCGCTGAAGCTTTCTTT. Translation gives CASSLVSGGFAEAFF.

This clone has a single count. The CDR3 sequence: CASRDRGNIPGELFF. In DNA, the CDR3 is TGTGCCAGTCGAGACAGGGGCAATATCCCCGGGGAGCTGTTTTTT. The gene calls are TRBV2 and TRBJ2-2; the match to TRBD1 covers 8 bases. Germline CDR1 is SNHLY and CDR2 is FYNNEI. The CDR3 contains 15 residues. The trim removed 9 bases at V and 6 bases at J, leaving 12 bases unmatched. Combining the CDR3 with reference TRBV2 and TRBJ2-2 gives the whole variable domain EPEVTQTPSHQVTQMGQEVILRCVPISNHLYFYWYRQILGQKVEFLVSFYNNEISEKSEIFDDQFSVERPDGSNFTLKIRSTKLEDSAMYFCASRDRGNIPGELFFGEGSRLTVL.

The chain has TRBV30 and TRBJ1-2; D unclear. This CDR3 spans 11 amino acids. The V end was cut by 0 bases, the J end by 7 bases, with 6 bases between. Germline loops: CDR1 GTSNPN, CDR2 SVGIG (reference sequence). The CDR3 DNA sequence: TGTGCCTGGAGTGTACTACGTGGCTACACCTTC. Residues: CAWSVLRGYTF.

The chain combines TRBV6-1 with TRBJ2-1, with 7 bases identical to TRBD2. CDR3 length equals 16 residues. Germline CDR1 MNHNS, CDR2 SASEGT. V trimming: 4 bases; J trimming: 3 bases; junction bases outside the gene matches: 9. The CDR3 loop reads CASSGEGLTYYNEQFF. The CDR3 DNA follows: TGTGCCAGCAGTGGGGAGGGCTTAACCTACTACAATGAGCAGTTCTTC.

The chain links TRBV9 to TRBJ2-2, with D tentatively TRBD1 (6 bases). The V end lost 0 bases, the J end lost 6 bases, and 9 bases lay between the germline ends. The CDR3 is 14 amino acids. CDR1 is SGDLS, CDR2 YYNGEE, per germline. The CDR3 bases are TGTGCCAGCAGCGTAGGGGGGCTCGCCGGGGAGCTGTTTTTT. It specifies CASSVGGLAGELFF.

This chain uses TRBV4-1 with TRBJ2-7; TRBD2 matches 7 bases. CDR1 and CDR2 (germline): MGHRA, YSYEKL. Unmatched junction bases numbered 4, after V lost 2 bases and J lost 0 bases. CDR3 length equals 15 residues. The CDR3 coding sequence is TGCGCCAGCAGCCAATCCAGCGGGGTCTCCTACGAGCAGTACTTC. It specifies CASSQSSGVSYEQYF.

This chain joins TRBV7-3 and TRBJ2-1; perhaps TRBD2 as D (6 bases). The CDR3 sequence is 15 residues long. Trimming took off 6 bases at V and 10 bases at J, with 22 bases between the two ends. In germline, CDR1 is SGHTA, CDR2 FQGTGA. CDR3 in amino acids: CASSSMGRGTGEQFF. In DNA, the CDR3 is TGTGCCAGCAGTTCTATGGGTCGGGGGACGGGCGAGCAGTTCTTC.

The chain joins TRBV29-1 to TRBJ1-1; 9 nucleotides align to TRBD1. The CDR3 length is 15 residues. After removal of 6 bases from V and 2 bases from J, the junction contained 10 bases not matched to a gene. The germline CDR1 and CDR2 sequences are SQVTM and ANQGSEA. CDR3 sequence: CSVGGQGWRNTEAFF. In nucleotides, the CDR3 is TGCAGCGTCGGGGGACAGGGCTGGCGAAACACTGAAGCTTTCTTT.

The J gene is TRBJ2-4, the V gene TRBV4-1, with 7 bases that match TRBD1. CDR1 is MGHRA and CDR2 is YSYEKL in the germline V gene. The trim removed 4 bases at V and 4 bases at J, leaving 16 bases unmatched. This CDR3 has 18 residues. CDR3 sequence: CASSRIQGDRILKNIQYF. In nucleotides, the CDR3 is TGCGCCAGCAGCCGAATCCAAGGGGACAGAATTCTAAAAAACATTCAGTACTTC.

This chain connects TRBV9 to TRBJ2-1, with a possible D match to TRBD1 (6 bases). The CDR3 covers 13 residues. The germline gives CDR1 SGDLS, CDR2 YYNGEE. Trimming removed 4 bases from V and 10 bases from J, with 15 bases in between. CDR3 in DNA: TGTGCCAGCAGCCTTGACAGGAAACGGGAGCAGTTCTTC. It translates to CASSLDRKREQFF.

This chain joins TRBV19 and TRBJ1-1; D may be TRBD1 (6 bases). The CDR3 totals 14 residues. CDR1 and CDR2 (germline): LNHDA, SQIVND (reference sequence). V was cut by 4 bases and J by 2 bases, with 11 bases left in between. This chain's CDR3 is CASSTDSFNTEAFF. For the CDR3, the DNA is TGTGCCAGTAGTACGGACAGTTTTAACACTGAAGCTTTCTTT.

The rearrangement uses TRBV21-1 and TRBJ1-6; no DNA check was done on the table's D call, TRBD1. TRBV21-1 is given as a pseudogene. CDR3 size: 13 residues. CDR3 sequence reads: CASGQGQNSPLHF. The CDR3 coding sequence is TGTGCCAGCGGACAGGGGCAAAATTCACCCCTCCACTTT.

The count of this clone is one. The chain has TRBV7-9 and TRBJ2-3; 11 nucleotides match TRBD2. This CDR3 is 15 amino acids long. In germline, CDR1 is SEHNR, CDR2 FQNEAQ (reference sequence). With 1 base clipped from V and 6 bases from J, the junction kept 3 bases outside the gene matches. The CDR3 nucleotides read TGTGCCAGCAGCTTAGGTTCTAGCGGGGGGGATACGCAGTATTTT. It yields the protein CASSLGSSGGDTQYF.

This clone was observed a single time. The V and J genes are TRBV7-8 and TRBJ1-1; 9 bases are a match to TRBD1. The CDR3 extends over 16 amino acids. V shed 3 bases and J 6 bases; nucleotides not matched to a gene: 11. Germline V CDR1 and CDR2: SGHVS, FQNEAQ. The CDR3 spells CASSFLPGTGRAEAFF. The CDR3 bases are TGTGCCAGCAGCTTTCTTCCTGGGACAGGGAGGGCTGAAGCTTTCTTT.

The V call is TRBV5-1, the J call TRBJ2-5; D is undetermined. Per the germline V gene, CDR1 is SGHRS and CDR2 is YFSETQ. Trimming pared 3 bases from V and 1 base from J, leaving 7 bases between. This CDR3 contains 13 residues. This CDR3 reads CASSYRVQETQYF. The CDR3 DNA sequence: TGCGCCAGCAGCTACCGGGTCCAAGAGACCCAGTACTTC. Drawing the rest from reference TRBV5-1 and TRBJ2-5, the complete variable domain is KAGVTQTPRYLIKTRGQQVTLSCSPISGHRSVSWYQQTPGQGLQFLFEYFSETQRNKGNFPGRFSGRQFSNSRSEMNVSTLELGDSALYLCASSYRVQETQYFGPGTRLLVL.

The chain links TRBV19 to TRBJ2-4; 11 bases line up with TRBD1. V was clipped by 4 bases and J by 6 bases; unmatched bases: 2. This CDR3 contains 14 residues. The V gene's germline CDR1 is LNHDA and CDR2 SQIVND (reference sequence). CDR3 sequence (DNA): TGTGCCAGTAGTACGGGGACAGGGGGAAACATTCAGTACTTC. Protein product: CASSTGTGGNIQYF.

The genes are TRBV10-3 and TRBJ1-5, with 11 bases lining up with TRBD1. V was pared by 4 bases and J by 5 bases, with 7 bases of the junction left unmatched. This CDR3 comprises 16 residues. The germline V gene encodes CDR1 ENHRY and CDR2 SYGVKD. CDR3 residues: CAISVTGQGAHQPQHF. CDR3 in DNA: TGTGCCATCAGTGTCACCGGACAGGGGGCGCATCAGCCCCAGCATTTT.

J is TRBJ2-1 and V is TRBV5-1; unclear D gene. The CDR3 is made up of 12 amino acids. CDR1 and CDR2 from the germline V gene are SGHRS and YFSETQ. Deletions cut 7 bases from V and 3 bases from J, with 8 bases between. CDR3 region: CASSEVYNEQFF. Here the CDR3 DNA reads TGCGCCAGCTCCGAGGTCTACAATGAGCAGTTCTTC.

The chain recombines TRBV18 with TRBJ1-1; TRBD1 is a possible D gene (5 bases). V lost 6 bases and J lost 2, with 13 bases in between. The germline CDR1 and CDR2 sequences are KGHSH and LQKENI. The CDR3 is 14 amino acids. CDR3 DNA: TGTGCCAGCTCGCCTATAACAGGAAACACTGAAGCTTTCTTT. Translation: CASSPITGNTEAFF.

This clone was found a few times. The rearrangement links TRBV18 to TRBJ1-6; TRBD1 agrees at 10 bases. The V segment lost 4 bases and the J segment 10 bases; nucleotides outside the gene matches: 7. Germline assignment: CDR1 KGHSH and CDR2 LQKENI. The CDR3 has 15 residues. CDR3 sequence: CASSLGQGVLSPLHF. CDR3 bases: TGTGCCAGCTCACTAGGACAGGGGGTATTGTCACCCCTCCACTTT.

The CDR3: CASSKIQGPEAFF. The CDR3 DNA reads as TGTGCCAGCAGTAAGATCCAGGGTCCTGAAGCTTTCTTT. This chain connects TRBV6-1 to TRBJ1-1; D possibly corresponds to TRBD1 (5 bases). The CDR3 spans 13 residues. V gave up 5 bases and J gave up 6 bases, with 13 bases separating them. Germline loops: CDR1 MNHNS, CDR2 SASEGT.

The chain employs TRBV9 and TRBJ2-5; 12 bases are shared with TRBD2. CDR3 length: 17 residues. The V gene's germline CDR1 is SGDLS and CDR2 YYNGEE. V shed 3 bases and J 5 bases; nucleotides not matched to a gene: 11. CDR3 residues: CASSEGGGTSGYETQYF. The DNA of the CDR3 is TGTGCCAGCAGCGAGGGGGGAGGGACTAGCGGGTACGAGACCCAGTACTTC.

This chain uses TRBV29-1 with TRBJ1-2, with 10 bases aligning to TRBD1. This CDR3 contains 14 residues. Germline trimming cut 3 bases from V and 3 bases from J; bases unmatched to any gene: 4. Germline V CDR1 and CDR2: SQVTM, ANQGSEA. The CDR3 DNA reads TGCAGCGTTGATGACAGGGGGCAGGACTATGGCTACACCTTC. This codes for CSVDDRGQDYGYTF.

V gene TRBV7-3 combines with J gene TRBJ2-1; D is perhaps TRBD1 (5 bases). CDR3 size: 13 residues. The V end was cut by 2 bases, the J end by 4 bases, with 6 bases between. Germline V CDR1 and CDR2: SGHTA, FQGTGA. CDR3 sequence: CASSLDRYNEQFF. The CDR3 DNA follows: TGTGCCAGCAGCTTAGACAGATACAATGAGCAGTTCTTC.